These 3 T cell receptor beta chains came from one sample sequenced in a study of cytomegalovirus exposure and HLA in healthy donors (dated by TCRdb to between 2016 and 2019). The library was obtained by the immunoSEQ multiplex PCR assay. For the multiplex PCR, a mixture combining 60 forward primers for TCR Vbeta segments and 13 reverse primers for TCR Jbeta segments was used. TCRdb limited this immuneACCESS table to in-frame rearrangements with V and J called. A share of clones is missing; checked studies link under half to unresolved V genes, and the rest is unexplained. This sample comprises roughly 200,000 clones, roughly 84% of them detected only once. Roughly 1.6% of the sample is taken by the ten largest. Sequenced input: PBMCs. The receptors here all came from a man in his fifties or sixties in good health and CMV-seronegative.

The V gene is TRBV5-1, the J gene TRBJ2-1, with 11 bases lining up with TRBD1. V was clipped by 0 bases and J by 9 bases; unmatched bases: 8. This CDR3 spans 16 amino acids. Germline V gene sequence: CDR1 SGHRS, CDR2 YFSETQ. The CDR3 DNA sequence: TGCGCCAGCAGCTTGGTCCCCGAGGGACAGGGGGGTGAGCAGTTCTTC. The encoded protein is CASSLVPEGQGGEQFF. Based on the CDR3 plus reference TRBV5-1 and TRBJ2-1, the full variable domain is KAGVTQTPRYLIKTRGQQVTLSCSPISGHRSVSWYQQTPGQGLQFLFEYFSETQRNKGNFPGRFSGRQFSNSRSEMNVSTLELGDSALYLCASSLVPEGQGGEQFFGPGTRLTVL.

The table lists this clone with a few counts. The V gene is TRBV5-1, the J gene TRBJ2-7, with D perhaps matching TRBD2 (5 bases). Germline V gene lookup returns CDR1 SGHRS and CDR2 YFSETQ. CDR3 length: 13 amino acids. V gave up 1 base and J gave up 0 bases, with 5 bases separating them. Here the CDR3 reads CASSLTSSYEQYF. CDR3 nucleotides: TGCGCCAGCAGCTTGACTAGCTCCTACGAGCAGTACTTC.

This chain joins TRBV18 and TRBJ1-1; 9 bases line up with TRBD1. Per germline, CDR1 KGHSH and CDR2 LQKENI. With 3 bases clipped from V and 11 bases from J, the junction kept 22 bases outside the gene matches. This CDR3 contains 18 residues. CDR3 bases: TGTGCCAGCTCACCCTCCGGGACAGGGCATCTTTCTGCGATGGGGGCTTTCTTT. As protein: CASSPSGTGHLSAMGAFF.